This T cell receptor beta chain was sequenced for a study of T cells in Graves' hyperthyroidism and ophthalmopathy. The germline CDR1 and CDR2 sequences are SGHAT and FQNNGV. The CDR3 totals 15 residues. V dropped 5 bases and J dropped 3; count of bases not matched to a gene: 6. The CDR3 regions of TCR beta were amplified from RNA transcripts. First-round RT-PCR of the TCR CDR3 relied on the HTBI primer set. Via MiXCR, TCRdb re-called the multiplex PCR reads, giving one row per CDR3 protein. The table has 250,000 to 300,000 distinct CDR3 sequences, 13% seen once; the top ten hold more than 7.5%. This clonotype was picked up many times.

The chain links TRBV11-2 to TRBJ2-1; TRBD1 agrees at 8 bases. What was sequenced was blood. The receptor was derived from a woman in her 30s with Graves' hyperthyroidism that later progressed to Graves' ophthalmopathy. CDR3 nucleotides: TGTGCCAGCAGCCTTCGGACAGGGAACTACAATGAGCAGTTCTTC. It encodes CASSLRTGNYNEQFF.